The rows below give T cell receptor beta chains drawn from one sample of a study of blood T cells in healthy people across ages. Each CDR3 protein gets one entry after TCRdb re-called the 5' RACE reads with MiXCR. Counted here are just over 1 million distinct CDR3 sequences, 40% to 50% occurring once; the ten biggest clones make up 15% to 20%. Sequenced sample: blood. These receptors came from an older woman in good health. The CDR3 runs from the conserved cysteine through the conserved F or W. Fields, in order: V gene, clone size, J gene, CDR3 length, D gene, CDR3 protein, CDR3 DNA. D genes are given only for firm matches. Some rows mark clone size as missing; the rest say once, few, many or name a class of expanded clone.

V gene: TRBV2; clone size: few; J gene: TRBJ2-5; CDR3 length: 15; D gene: TRBD2; CDR3 protein: CASSTSGGYQETQYF; CDR3 DNA: TGTGCCAGCAGTACTAGCGGGGGGTACCAAGAGACCCAGTACTTC
V gene: TRBV2; clone size: .; J gene: TRBJ2-7; CDR3 length: 15; D gene: TRBD2; CDR3 protein: CASSGTSGDSYEQYF; CDR3 DNA: TGTGCCAGCAGCGGGACTAGCGGGGACTCCTACGAGCAGTACTTC
V gene: TRBV4-2; clone size: .; J gene: TRBJ2-3; CDR3 length: 14; D gene: .; CDR3 protein: CASSQDRRGSTQYF; CDR3 DNA: TGTGCCAGCAGCCAAGATCGGCGGGGCAGTACGCAGTATTTT
V gene: TRBV28; clone size: few; J gene: TRBJ2-7; CDR3 length: 15; D gene: TRBD1; CDR3 protein: CASSPTGTGTYEQYF; CDR3 DNA: TGTGCCAGCAGTCCGACCGGGACAGGGACGTACGAGCAGTACTTC
V gene: TRBV5-1; clone size: few; J gene: TRBJ1-2; CDR3 length: 14; D gene: .; CDR3 protein: CASSLGPEYYGYTF; CDR3 DNA: TGCGCCAGCAGCTTGGGGCCGGAGTACTATGGCTACACCTTC
V gene: TRBV12-3/TRBV12-4; clone size: .; J gene: TRBJ2-1; CDR3 length: 15; D gene: .; CDR3 protein: CASSLRGRGPYQQFF; CDR3 DNA: TGTGCCAGCAGTTTAAGGGGCAGGGGACCTTATCAGCAGTTCTTC
V gene: TRBV12-3/TRBV12-4; clone size: few; J gene: TRBJ2-7; CDR3 length: 15; D gene: .; CDR3 protein: CASSGILAGSYEQYF; CDR3 DNA: TGTGCCAGCAGCGGGATACTAGCCGGGTCCTACGAGCAGTACTTC
V gene: TRBV12-3/TRBV12-4; clone size: few; J gene: TRBJ2-1; CDR3 length: 16; D gene: .; CDR3 protein: CASSLGRDTVLNEQFF; CDR3 DNA: TGTGCCAGCAGTTTAGGTCGGGACACCGTCCTAAATGAGCAGTTCTTC
V gene: TRBV27; clone size: .; J gene: TRBJ1-4; CDR3 length: 15; D gene: TRBD1; CDR3 protein: CASRRPGQGAEKLFF; CDR3 DNA: TGTGCCAGCAGAAGGCCGGGACAGGGGGCTGAAAAACTGTTTTTT
V gene: TRBV12-3/TRBV12-4; clone size: few; J gene: TRBJ2-3; CDR3 length: 13; D gene: .; CDR3 protein: CASDRARTDTQYF; CDR3 DNA: TGTGCCAGCGACAGAGCCCGCACAGATACGCAGTATTTT
V gene: TRBV12-3/TRBV12-4; clone size: .; J gene: TRBJ2-3; CDR3 length: 17; D gene: .; CDR3 protein: CASSDIPGRQNTDTQYF; CDR3 DNA: TGTGCCAGCAGCGATATACCTGGACGGCAGAACACAGATACGCAGTATTTT
V gene: TRBV20-1; clone size: once; J gene: TRBJ2-1; CDR3 length: 15; D gene: .; CDR3 protein: CSARSVEGAYNEQFF; CDR3 DNA: TGCAGTGCTAGAAGCGTGGAGGGCGCCTACAATGAGCAGTTCTTC
V gene: TRBV12-3/TRBV12-4; clone size: many; J gene: TRBJ2-7; CDR3 length: 11; D gene: TRBD1; CDR3 protein: CASKTGHEQYF; CDR3 DNA: TGTGCCAGCAAGACAGGGCACGAGCAGTACTTC
V gene: TRBV9; clone size: .; J gene: TRBJ2-1; CDR3 length: 14; D gene: TRBD1; CDR3 protein: CASNQDRVDNEQFF; CDR3 DNA: TGTGCCAGCAACCAGGACAGGGTGGACAATGAGCAGTTCTTC